The rows below give T cell receptor beta chains drawn from one sample of a study of blood T cells in healthy people across ages. MiXCR, run by TCRdb on the 5' RACE reads, gives a single entry per CDR3 protein. This repertoire shows 600,000 to 650,000 distinct CDR3 sequences, under 70% found once; its top ten account for 30% to 40%. The sample was blood. The receptors shown here come from a man in his fifties or sixties in good health. Each CDR3 is given with its conserved first and last residue. The order of the fields is D gene, V gene, clone size, J gene, CDR3 protein, CDR3 DNA. D genes are given only for firm matches. Part of the rows lack a size; the others show once, few, many or a class for expanded clones.

NA	TRBV12-3/TRBV12-4	NA	TRBJ1-1	CASGIRRGTEAFF	TGTGCCAGCGGCATCAGGCGGGGCACTGAAGCTTTCTTT
NA	TRBV6-5	NA	TRBJ2-7	CASRVATGEQYF	TGTGCCAGCAGAGTGGCGACGGGCGAGCAGTACTTC
NA	TRBV6-5	NA	TRBJ1-1	CASSYYPSMNTEAFF	TGTGCCAGCAGTTATTACCCGAGTATGAACACTGAAGCTTTCTTT
NA	TRBV5-1	many	TRBJ2-1	CASSLEGLERVEQFF	TGCGCCAGCAGCTTGGAGGGGCTAGAAAGGGTTGAGCAGTTCTTC
NA	TRBV18	NA	TRBJ2-1	CASSPPVGVNEQFF	TGTGCCAGCTCACCACCGGTAGGGGTAAATGAGCAGTTCTTC
NA	TRBV5-1	NA	TRBJ2-4	CASSLEQSNIQYF	TGCGCCAGCAGCTTGGAACAGTCAAACATTCAGTACTTC
NA	TRBV12-3/TRBV12-4	NA	TRBJ2-3	CASSLGADVQYF	TGTGCCAGCAGTTTAGGTGCAGATGTGCAGTATTTT
TRBD2	TRBV10-3	NA	TRBJ2-3	CAIRLAGPQGTDTQYF	TGTGCCATACGGCTAGCGGGACCACAAGGCACAGATACGCAGTATTTT
NA	TRBV27	NA	TRBJ2-7	CASSSRRGAYEQYF	TGTGCCAGCAGTTCCCGACGGGGCGCCTACGAGCAGTACTTC
NA	TRBV5-5	NA	TRBJ2-7	CASSLVRFSYEQYF	TGTGCCAGCAGCTTGGTGCGGTTCTCCTACGAGCAGTACTTC
NA	TRBV27	NA	TRBJ2-5	CASSLFGSETQYF	TGTGCCAGCAGTTTATTCGGGAGTGAGACCCAGTACTTC
NA	TRBV29-1	NA	TRBJ2-7	CSVLVTAAYEQYF	TGCAGCGTGCTAGTTACGGCGGCCTACGAGCAGTACTTC
TRBD2	TRBV4-2	few	TRBJ2-5	CASSQPSGPQETQYF	TGTGCCAGCAGCCAACCTAGCGGGCCCCAAGAGACCCAGTACTTC
NA	TRBV5-6	NA	TRBJ2-7	CASSLPPRNYEQYF	TGTGCCAGCAGCTTGCCGCCCAGGAATTACGAGCAGTACTTC
TRBD1	TRBV20-1	NA	TRBJ2-7	CSARPGQITYEQYF	TGCAGTGCGCGCCCGGGACAGATAACCTACGAGCAGTACTTC
NA	TRBV11-1	once	TRBJ1-1	CASSFSGTTEAFF	TGTGCCAGCAGCTTCTCAGGGACCACTGAAGCTTTCTTT
TRBD1	TRBV7-2	NA	TRBJ1-6	CASSLGGQGFGNSPLHF	TGTGCCAGCAGCTTAGGGGGACAGGGTTTTGGCAATTCACCCCTCCACTTT
NA	TRBV7-2	NA	TRBJ2-5	CASSLVTVGETQYF	TGTGCCAGCAGCTTAGTGACCGTGGGGGAGACCCAGTACTTC
TRBD2	TRBV5-5	NA	TRBJ2-7	CASSLGLAGGSSYEQYF	TGTGCCAGCAGCTTGGGGCTAGCGGGGGGCAGCTCCTACGAGCAGTACTTC
NA	TRBV3-1	many	TRBJ1-2	CASSQDPGPYGYTF	TGTGCCAGCAGCCAAGATCCGGGTCCCTATGGCTACACCTTC
NA	TRBV20-1	few	TRBJ2-5	CSARDQEETQYF	TGCAGTGCTAGAGATCAGGAGGAGACCCAGTACTTC
NA	TRBV12-3/TRBV12-4	NA	TRBJ2-2	CASSFLHTGELFF	TGTGCCAGCAGTTTTTTACACACCGGGGAGCTGTTTTTT
TRBD2	TRBV28	many	TRBJ2-1	CASRLSMVGGEQFF	TGTGCCAGCCGGCTGAGTATGGTCGGGGGGGAGCAGTTCTTC
NA	TRBV12-3/TRBV12-4	NA	TRBJ1-2	CASSFSGSGYTF	TGTGCCAGCAGTTTCTCGGGTTCTGGCTACACCTTC
NA	TRBV5-1	NA	TRBJ2-5	CASSFGRLGQETQYF	TGCGCCAGCAGCTTCGGCAGGTTGGGGCAAGAGACCCAGTACTTC
NA	TRBV7-9	NA	TRBJ2-5	CASSLTMSLETQYF	TGTGCCAGCAGCTTAACGATGAGTTTGGAGACCCAGTACTTC
NA	TRBV20-1	NA	TRBJ2-5	CSVRLTTSLQETQYF	TGCAGTGTCAGGCTAACCACTTCACTCCAAGAGACCCAGTACTTC
TRBD2	TRBV6-2/TRBV6-3	many	TRBJ2-5	CASSPRTSGGPGTQYF	TGTGCCAGCAGTCCCCGGACTAGCGGAGGTCCAGGGACCCAGTACTTC
NA	TRBV20-1	few	TRBJ2-5	CSAIWLETQYF	TGCAGTGCTATTTGGCTGGAGACCCAGTACTTC
NA	TRBV20-1	once	TRBJ2-1	CSAPNWVSSYNEQFF	TGCAGTGCTCCGAATTGGGTCTCCTCCTACAATGAGCAGTTCTTC
NA	TRBV29-1	NA	TRBJ2-5	CSVESQNRANEQYF	TGCAGCGTTGAATCACAGAACAGGGCCAATGAGCAGTACTTC
NA	TRBV12-3/TRBV12-4	NA	TRBJ1-2	CASSGQLHYGYTF	TGTGCCAGCAGCGGACAGCTGCACTATGGCTACACCTTC
NA	TRBV21-1	few	TRBJ2-7	CASSKDLTRYEQYF	TGTGCCAGCAGCAAGGACCTTACTCGTTACGAGCAGTACTTC
NA	TRBV27	NA	TRBJ2-1	CASSDLKGGAVNEQFF	TGTGCCAGCAGTGATTTAAAAGGGGGGGCCGTTAATGAGCAGTTCTTC
NA	TRBV13	NA	TRBJ1-3	CASSLGLLANTIYF	TGTGCCAGCAGCTTAGGCCTGCTGGCAAACACCATATATTTT
TRBD1	TRBV5-1	few	TRBJ2-5	CASSPGTGPQETQYF	TGCGCCAGCAGCCCGGGGACAGGGCCTCAAGAGACCCAGTACTTC
TRBD2	TRBV24-1	NA	TRBJ2-5	CATSDPRGGETQYF	TGTGCCACCAGTGATCCCCGGGGGGGAGAGACCCAGTACTTC
NA	TRBV9	NA	TRBJ2-5	CASSPREGGPETQYF	TGTGCCAGCAGCCCCAGGGAAGGGGGGCCAGAGACCCAGTACTTC
NA	TRBV20-1	NA	TRBJ2-7	CSAHDSVSSYEQYF	TGCAGTGCTCACGACAGCGTAAGCTCCTACGAGCAGTACTTC
NA	TRBV7-2	NA	TRBJ1-1	CASSPQTVYTEAFF	TGTGCCAGCAGCCCCCAGACAGTCTATACTGAAGCTTTCTTT
NA	TRBV6-4	NA	TRBJ2-1	CASSDEGWGNEQFF	TGTGCCAGCAGTGACGAGGGCTGGGGCAATGAGCAGTTCTTC
NA	TRBV3-1	NA	TRBJ1-5	CASSPSVGNQPQHF	TGTGCCAGCAGCCCCTCAGTGGGCAATCAGCCCCAGCATTTT
TRBD1	TRBV5-1	NA	TRBJ2-7	CASSLGTGGVYEQYF	TGCGCCAGCAGCTTGGGGACAGGGGGTGTTTACGAGCAGTACTTC
NA	TRBV12-3/TRBV12-4	NA	TRBJ1-6	CASSLARGGGSPLHF	TGTGCCAGCAGTTTAGCGAGAGGGGGTGGCTCACCCCTCCACTTT
TRBD2	TRBV3-1	NA	TRBJ2-5	CASSPGTSGQETQYF	TGTGCCAGCAGCCCAGGGACTAGCGGCCAAGAGACCCAGTACTTC
NA	TRBV3-1	NA	TRBJ2-1	CASSQFIGSYNEQFF	TGTGCCAGCAGCCAATTTATTGGCTCCTACAATGAGCAGTTCTTC
NA	TRBV10-3	NA	TRBJ1-6	CAISGEWGPLHF	TGTGCCATTAGTGGGGAGTGGGGACCCCTCCACTTT
NA	TRBV5-6	few	TRBJ1-2	CASSLGARNYGYTF	TGTGCCAGCAGCTTGGGGGCCAGAAACTATGGCTACACCTTC
TRBD1	TRBV29-1	NA	TRBJ2-1	CSVSGTGYNEQFF	TGCAGCGTCTCCGGGACAGGGTACAATGAGCAGTTCTTC
TRBD1	TRBV5-1	NA	TRBJ1-2	CASSLGQGAHYGYTF	TGCGCCAGCAGCTTAGGACAGGGGGCGCACTATGGCTACACCTTC
NA	TRBV5-1	few	TRBJ1-4	CASSVGGEEKLFF	TGCGCCAGCAGCGTGGGCGGTGAGGAAAAACTGTTTTTT
NA	TRBV20-1	NA	TRBJ2-4	CSAGGWQGDTKNIQYF	TGCAGTGCTGGGGGGTGGCAGGGGGATACCAAAAACATTCAGTACTTC
TRBD1	TRBV5-1	few	TRBJ2-7	CASSEGGSRSYEQYF	TGCGCCAGCAGCGAAGGGGGCAGCCGCTCCTACGAGCAGTACTTC
TRBD1	TRBV4-1	few	TRBJ2-7	CASSLTRAGQGAYEQYF	TGCGCCAGCAGCCTCACCAGGGCGGGACAGGGCGCCTACGAGCAGTACTTC
TRBD1	TRBV20-1	few	TRBJ2-7	CSASNPGTGGSYEQYF	TGCAGTGCTAGTAATCCCGGGACAGGGGGATCGTACGAGCAGTACTTC
NA	TRBV5-6	NA	TRBJ2-4	CASGWRTVMGNIQYF	TGTGCCAGCGGCTGGAGGACAGTTATGGGAAACATTCAGTACTTC
NA	TRBV14	NA	TRBJ1-1	CASSSREGHKDTEAFF	TGTGCCAGCAGCAGTCGCGAGGGGCACAAGGACACTGAAGCTTTCTTT
NA	TRBV21-1	NA	TRBJ1-6	CASRPGDQGYGYNSPLHF	TGTGCCAGCAGACCAGGGGACCAGGGGTACGGCTATAATTCACCCCTCCACTTT